These 5 T cell receptor beta chains were all obtained from the same sample, sequenced in a study of shared clonotypes between healthy human individuals. The table came from immunoSEQ multiplex PCR; TCRdb's copy has only in-frame clones and leaves some out. This sample has approximately 460,000 clones, with roughly four fifths found just once. The source material was PBMCs. These TCRs come from a woman in her thirties or forties in good health. Some clones in this sample may be carry-over from other donors' samples.

About this clone itself: A read error may explain this, as a much larger clone is one base away. The chain links TRBV7-8 to TRBJ2-2, with D unresolved. This CDR3 comprises 13 residues. In germline, CDR1 is SGHVS, CDR2 FQNEAQ. Trimming left V 6 bases short and J 2 bases short, with 7 bases between. CDR3 region: CASSDPNTGELFF. Here the CDR3 DNA reads TGTGCCAGCAGTGACCCTAACACCGGGGAGCTGTTTTTT. Full variable domain (remainder filled in from reference TRBV7-8 and TRBJ2-2): GAGVSQSPRYKVAKRGQDVALRCDPISGHVSLFWYQQALGQGPEFLTYFQNEAQLDKSGLPSDRFFAERPEGSVSTLKIQRTQQEDSAVYLCASSDPNTGELFFGEGSRLTVL.

Concerning this clone: This sample also contains other DNA sequences that code for the same CDR3. This chain joins TRBV28 and TRBJ1-2; D may be TRBD1 (5 bases). CDR3 length: 13 residues. The V gene lost 3 bases and the J gene lost 4 bases, with 9 bases spanning the gap. In germline, CDR1 is MDHEN, CDR2 SYDVKM. CDR3 in amino acids: CASSLGRGYGYTF. CDR3 sequence (DNA): TGTGCCAGCAGTTTGGGGAGGGGCTATGGCTACACCTTC.

This chain uses TRBV5-4 with TRBJ2-1; TRBD2 aligns across 12 bases. The CDR3 runs to 16 residues. Trimming removed 0 bases from V and 5 bases from J; junction bases left unmatched: 3. Per germline, CDR1 SGHNT and CDR2 YYREEE (reference sequence). The CDR3 region has the DNA TGTGCCAGCAGCTTGGCCCGGACTAGCGGGAACAATGAGCAGTTCTTC. This codes for CASSLARTSGNNEQFF.

Note on this clone: This could be a read error, since a much larger clone is one nucleotide away. This chain uses TRBV11-2 with TRBJ2-7; 9 positions agree with TRBD1. The CDR3 length is 17 residues. J was trimmed by 9 bases and V by 4 bases; bases with no gene match: 19. CDR1 is SGHAT, CDR2 FQNNGV, per germline. The CDR3, as DNA: TGTGCCAGCAGCTCAGCGGGACCGGGACAGGGTTTTAATCTGCAGTACTTC. Protein product: CASSSAGPGQGFNLQYF.

This clone occurred a few times. This chain joins TRBV11-2 and TRBJ2-3; D is uncertain. Germline-derived CDR1 and CDR2 are SGHAT and FQNNGV. V lost 0 bases and J lost 7, with 11 bases in between. CDR3 length equals 14 residues. The CDR3 region is CASSLELGSYTQYF. CDR3 in DNA: TGTGCCAGCAGCTTAGAATTAGGCTCTTATACGCAGTATTTT.